Listed below are T cell receptor beta chains from one sample, sequenced in a study of T cell changes during pregnancy in multiple sclerosis. Some clones are missing from TCRdb's copy, which holds only in-frame ones; the method was immunoSEQ multiplex PCR. The data hold 25,000 to 30,000 clones, with roughly 90% observed a single time. This specimen was CD8+ T cells from peripheral blood mononuclear cells, taken after pregnancy. These receptors originate from a female donor with multiple sclerosis, enrolled in a pregnancy study. CDR3s include the opening cysteine and the closing phenylalanine or tryptophan. A D gene is named only where the DNA matches it firmly. Some rows mark clone size as missing; the rest say once, few, many or name a class of expanded clone.

d_call: NA
clone_size: NA
j_call: TRBJ2-7
v_call: TRBV5-5
cdr3_aa: CASSLELRYEQYF
cdr3_nt: TGTGCCAGCAGCTTGGAACTCCGCTACGAGCAGTACTTC

d_call: NA
clone_size: NA
j_call: TRBJ1-1
v_call: TRBV4-2
cdr3_aa: CASFEGAEAFF
cdr3_nt: TGTGCCAGCTTCGAAGGGGCTGAAGCTTTCTTT

d_call: NA
clone_size: NA
j_call: TRBJ2-1
v_call: TRBV30
cdr3_aa: CAWDLSSYNEQFF
cdr3_nt: TGTGCCTGGGACTTGAGCTCCTACAATGAGCAGTTCTTC

d_call: TRBD2
clone_size: NA
j_call: TRBJ2-1
v_call: TRBV29-1
cdr3_aa: CSVDKVLAEYNEQFF
cdr3_nt: TGCAGCGTTGATAAGGTACTAGCGGAGTACAATGAGCAGTTCTTC

d_call: TRBD1
clone_size: NA
j_call: TRBJ2-7
v_call: TRBV27
cdr3_aa: CASSYGQGGSYEQYF
cdr3_nt: TGTGCCAGCAGTTACGGACAGGGGGGGTCCTACGAGCAGTACTTC

d_call: NA
clone_size: NA
j_call: TRBJ1-5
v_call: TRBV19
cdr3_aa: CASSTLNQPQHF
cdr3_nt: TGTGCCAGTAGTACCCTGAATCAGCCCCAGCATTTT

d_call: NA
clone_size: NA
j_call: TRBJ1-4
v_call: TRBV28
cdr3_aa: CASSLRTETNEKLFF
cdr3_nt: TGTGCCAGCAGTTTGCGTACAGAAACTAATGAAAAACTGTTTTTT

d_call: NA
clone_size: NA
j_call: TRBJ1-2
v_call: TRBV28
cdr3_aa: CASSLDDRGYTF
cdr3_nt: TGTGCCAGCAGTCTAGACGACAGGGGCTACACCTTC

d_call: TRBD1
clone_size: NA
j_call: TRBJ2-7
v_call: TRBV9
cdr3_aa: CASSVGTGGSEQYF
cdr3_nt: TGTGCCAGCAGCGTCGGGACAGGGGGATCCGAGCAGTACTTC

d_call: NA
clone_size: medium-sized
j_call: TRBJ2-2
v_call: TRBV6-4
cdr3_aa: CASSDSSTGELFF
cdr3_nt: TGTGCCAGCAGTGACTCTAGCACCGGGGAGCTGTTTTTT

d_call: NA
clone_size: NA
j_call: TRBJ2-3
v_call: TRBV28
cdr3_aa: CASSRRGYTDTQYF
cdr3_nt: TGTGCCAGCAGTCGGCGGGGATACACAGATACGCAGTATTTT

d_call: TRBD1
clone_size: NA
j_call: TRBJ2-6
v_call: TRBV6-1
cdr3_aa: CASSLQGWANVLTF
cdr3_nt: TGTGCCAGCAGTCTACAGGGGTGGGCCAACGTCCTGACTTTC

d_call: NA
clone_size: NA
j_call: TRBJ1-2
v_call: TRBV28
cdr3_aa: CASTPDRNYGYTF
cdr3_nt: TGTGCCAGCACCCCCGACAGAAACTATGGCTACACCTTC

d_call: TRBD1
clone_size: NA
j_call: TRBJ2-7
v_call: TRBV11-2
cdr3_aa: CASSFVRDSSYEQYF
cdr3_nt: TGTGCCAGCAGCTTTGTCCGGGACAGCTCCTACGAGCAGTACTTC

d_call: TRBD2
clone_size: NA
j_call: TRBJ2-7
v_call: TRBV7-2
cdr3_aa: CASSLGLADTYEQYF
cdr3_nt: TGTGCCAGCAGCTTAGGACTAGCGGATACCTACGAGCAGTACTTC

d_call: NA
clone_size: NA
j_call: TRBJ2-1
v_call: TRBV9
cdr3_aa: CASSVELATPGEQFF
cdr3_nt: TGTGCCAGCAGCGTAGAGCTAGCGACCCCCGGTGAGCAGTTCTTC

d_call: TRBD1
clone_size: NA
j_call: TRBJ2-1
v_call: TRBV13
cdr3_aa: CASSLVGTANEQFF
cdr3_nt: TGTGCCAGCAGCTTAGTGGGGACAGCTAATGAGCAGTTCTTC

d_call: TRBD1
clone_size: few
j_call: TRBJ2-7
v_call: TRBV2
cdr3_aa: CASSEGLGGGYEQYF
cdr3_nt: TGTGCCAGCAGCGAAGGATTAGGGGGCGGCTACGAGCAGTACTTC

d_call: TRBD2
clone_size: NA
j_call: TRBJ2-1
v_call: TRBV5-5
cdr3_aa: CASSLVGSGRAWRSYNEQFF
cdr3_nt: TGTGCCAGCAGCTTGGTTGGTAGCGGGAGGGCATGGAGGTCCTACAATGAGCAGTTCTTC

d_call: TRBD2
clone_size: NA
j_call: TRBJ2-2
v_call: TRBV6-4
cdr3_aa: CASKAGEGDTGELFF
cdr3_nt: TGTGCCAGCAAAGCGGGAGAGGGGGACACCGGGGAGCTGTTTTTT

d_call: TRBD2
clone_size: NA
j_call: TRBJ2-3
v_call: TRBV6-1
cdr3_aa: CASSEFPLAGPSTDTQYF
cdr3_nt: TGTGCCAGCAGTGAATTCCCCCTAGCGGGTCCTAGCACAGATACGCAGTATTTT

d_call: NA
clone_size: NA
j_call: TRBJ2-7
v_call: TRBV15
cdr3_aa: CATSRDYPGSYEQYF
cdr3_nt: TGTGCCACCAGCAGAGATTATCCGGGAAGCTACGAGCAGTACTTC

d_call: TRBD1
clone_size: NA
j_call: TRBJ2-5
v_call: TRBV13
cdr3_aa: CASSTRTGRETQYF
cdr3_nt: TGTGCCAGCAGCACCCGGACAGGGAGGGAGACCCAGTACTTC

d_call: TRBD2
clone_size: few
j_call: TRBJ2-3
v_call: TRBV9
cdr3_aa: CASSVGGSLTDTQYF
cdr3_nt: TGTGCCAGCAGCGTAGGCGGGAGCCTCACAGATACGCAGTATTTT

d_call: NA
clone_size: NA
j_call: TRBJ2-7
v_call: TRBV29-1
cdr3_aa: CSVEGLDPYEQYF
cdr3_nt: TGCAGCGTTGAAGGACTTGACCCCTACGAGCAGTACTTC

d_call: NA
clone_size: NA
j_call: TRBJ2-7
v_call: TRBV27
cdr3_aa: CASSDSVLYEQYF
cdr3_nt: TGTGCCAGCAGTGATAGCGTGCTCTACGAGCAGTACTTC

d_call: NA
clone_size: once
j_call: TRBJ2-7
v_call: TRBV5-6
cdr3_aa: CASSFGGVYEQYF
cdr3_nt: TGTGCCAGCAGCTTTGGCGGAGTCTACGAGCAGTACTTC

d_call: NA
clone_size: NA
j_call: TRBJ2-1
v_call: TRBV9
cdr3_aa: CASSVAVASYNEQFF
cdr3_nt: TGTGCCAGCAGCGTAGCAGTAGCCTCCTACAATGAGCAGTTCTTC

d_call: NA
clone_size: once
j_call: TRBJ2-7
v_call: TRBV12-1
cdr3_aa: CASSFARGQGAHEQYF
cdr3_nt: TGTGCCAGCAGCTTTGCTAGGGGACAGGGGGCCCACGAGCAGTACTTC

d_call: TRBD2
clone_size: NA
j_call: TRBJ2-3
v_call: TRBV5-5
cdr3_aa: CASSLVGLAGLTDTQYF
cdr3_nt: TGTGCCAGCAGCTTGGTGGGACTAGCGGGACTCACAGATACGCAGTATTTT

d_call: TRBD2
clone_size: NA
j_call: TRBJ2-7
v_call: TRBV19
cdr3_aa: CASSIISPSGRPQGEQYF
cdr3_nt: TGTGCCAGTAGTATCATCTCCCCTAGCGGGAGGCCCCAGGGAGAGCAGTACTTC

d_call: TRBD1
clone_size: NA
j_call: TRBJ2-7
v_call: TRBV10-3
cdr3_aa: CASSSGQGTYEQYF
cdr3_nt: TGTGCCAGCAGTTCTGGACAGGGGACCTACGAGCAGTACTTC

d_call: TRBD2
clone_size: few
j_call: TRBJ2-1
v_call: TRBV6-4
cdr3_aa: CASSASSGTYNEQFF
cdr3_nt: TGTGCCAGCAGTGCATCTAGCGGGACCTACAATGAGCAGTTCTTC

d_call: NA
clone_size: NA
j_call: TRBJ2-7
v_call: TRBV4-3
cdr3_aa: CASSQVIRTDMLYF
cdr3_nt: TGCGCCAGCAGCCAAGTAATTAGAACGGACATGTTGTACTTC

d_call: TRBD2
clone_size: NA
j_call: TRBJ2-1
v_call: TRBV7-2
cdr3_aa: CASSLILVAGAEQFF
cdr3_nt: TGTGCCAGCAGCTTGATTTTGGTAGCGGGAGCTGAGCAGTTCTTC

d_call: NA
clone_size: NA
j_call: TRBJ2-3
v_call: TRBV9
cdr3_aa: CASSVEGASTDTQYF
cdr3_nt: TGTGCCAGCAGCGTAGAAGGGGCTAGCACAGATACGCAGTATTTT

d_call: TRBD2
clone_size: NA
j_call: TRBJ2-4
v_call: TRBV27
cdr3_aa: CASSLSGTSVIAKNIQYF
cdr3_nt: TGTGCCAGCAGTTTATCCGGGACTAGCGTTATAGCCAAAAACATTCAGTACTTC

d_call: TRBD2
clone_size: NA
j_call: TRBJ2-1
v_call: TRBV4-3
cdr3_aa: CASTLDPSGRKLSYNEQFF
cdr3_nt: TGCGCCAGCACCCTAGACCCTAGCGGGAGGAAACTCTCCTACAATGAGCAGTTCTTC

d_call: NA
clone_size: few
j_call: TRBJ2-1
v_call: TRBV19
cdr3_aa: CASSPDPDGSYNEQFF
cdr3_nt: TGTGCCAGTAGTCCCGACCCCGACGGGTCCTACAATGAGCAGTTCTTC

d_call: NA
clone_size: NA
j_call: TRBJ2-7
v_call: TRBV29-1
cdr3_aa: CSASEGRGEQYF
cdr3_nt: TGCAGCGCATCGGAGGGAAGGGGCGAGCAGTACTTC

d_call: NA
clone_size: NA
j_call: TRBJ1-2
v_call: TRBV29-1
cdr3_aa: CSVEGRAGIGYTF
cdr3_nt: TGCAGCGTTGAAGGTCGAGCAGGGATCGGCTACACCTTC

d_call: NA
clone_size: NA
j_call: TRBJ2-7
v_call: TRBV30
cdr3_aa: CAWSPRGYEQYF
cdr3_nt: TGTGCCTGGAGTCCCCGAGGCTACGAGCAGTACTTC